One and the same sample provided the 10 T cell receptor beta chains below, sequenced in a study of prognosis after radiotherapy for stage I lung cancer (dated by TCRdb to about 2021). Reads for this sample came from an Illumina HiSeq 3000. Two rounds of multiplex PCR were performed to amplify the TCR beta CDR3 region from genomic DNA. The first PCR round used primers specific to each TRBV and TRBJ gene, and the primer sequences were filed in Chinese patent CN105087789A. TCRdb ran its own pipeline on the public reads, namely fastp trimming at Q25 and MiXCR clone calling, and kept in-frame beta chains. Entries that share a CDR3 protein sequence are merged under the most common genes and DNA. The sample profile shows about 51,000 distinct CDR3 sequences; about 37% of them were found once. The ten largest clones capture under 9.5% of the sample. This material consisted of PBMCs, taken before or after stereotactic body radiation therapy (not recorded which). The receptors were sampled from a donor over 45 with non-small cell lung cancer.

The table lists this clonotype with many counts. The J gene is TRBJ1-5, the V gene TRBV19; D gene uncertain. The germline V and J ends were trimmed by 6 bases and 0 bases, with 12 bases remaining between them. The CDR3 runs to 15 residues. Germline-derived CDR1 and CDR2 are LNHDA and SQIVND (reference sequence). The CDR3 protein is CASRLEWNSNQPQHF. For the CDR3, the DNA is TGTGCCAGTAGGTTAGAATGGAATAGCAATCAGCCCCAGCATTTT.

In the case of this clonotype: A much more abundant neighbour one base away suggests this may be a read error. The chain has TRBV7-2 and TRBJ2-3; 7 bases match TRBD1. Germline loops: CDR1 SGHTA, CDR2 FQGNSA. The CDR3 totals 14 residues. V lost 10 bases and J lost 3; bases outside the gene matches: 10. CDR3 nucleotides: TGTGCCACCGCCGCAGGGGGAAGAACAGATACGCAGTATTTT. Translating gives CATAAGGRTDTQYF.

This clonotype was found many times. CDR3 region: CASSLTTTYEQYF. CDR3 nucleotides: TGTGCCAGCAGTTTAACGACCACCTACGAGCAGTACTTC. V is TRBV12-3 or TRBV12-4 and J is TRBJ2-7; D gene uncertain. The CDR3 is 13 amino acids. V lost 2 bases to trimming and J lost 2 bases, with 7 bases between them.

As for this clonotype: Given a much more abundant clone one base away, this may be a read error. The rearrangement links TRBV4-1 to TRBJ2-5, with no clear D. V was trimmed by 5 bases and J by 5 bases, leaving 12 bases between them. Per the germline V gene, CDR1 is MGHRA and CDR2 is YSYEKL. The length of the CDR3 is 13 residues. The CDR3 is CASSKGPGETQYF. DNA of the CDR3: TGCGCCAGCAGCAAAGGCCCCGGGGAGACCCAGTACTTC.

This clonotype came up many times. V gene TRBV19 combines with J gene TRBJ2-6; D unresolved. The germline V gene encodes CDR1 LNHDA and CDR2 SQIVND (reference sequence). The CDR3 loop spans 13 amino acids. Trimming removed 6 bases from V and 1 base from J, with 4 bases in between. In nucleotides, the CDR3 is TGTGCCAGTAGACCGTCTGGGGCCAACGTCCTGACTTTC. Residues: CASRPSGANVLTF.

Worth noting for this clonotype: A junction end diverges from the germline sequence, so it may reflect a read error. The chain combines TRBV30 with TRBJ2-5; TRBD2 agrees at 7 bases. The CDR3 contains 11 residues. Germline V gene data show CDR1 as GTSNPN and CDR2 as SVGIG (reference sequence). This CDR3 reads CACSGRETRYF. CDR3 bases: TGTGCCTGTTCAGGGCGGGAGACCCGGTACTTC.

This chain links TRBV5-4 with TRBJ2-5; D is possibly TRBD2 (6 bases). Germline CDR1 SGHNT, CDR2 YYREEE (reference sequence). Deletions cut 2 bases from V and 5 bases from J, with 19 bases between. The CDR3 totals 16 residues. CDR3 nucleotides: TGTGCCAGCAGCTTTCTAGCGCGCGGATCTGGGGAGACCCAGTACTTC. Translated, it gives CASSFLARGSGETQYF.

This clonotype was observed a few times. This may stem from a read error, because a much larger clone lies one nucleotide away. The chain is built from TRBV6-2 or TRBV6-3 and TRBJ2-2, with TRBD2 matching 13 bases. CDR3 length: 16 amino acids. The V gene end was trimmed by 11 bases and the J gene end by 9 bases; junction bases not matched to a gene: 15. Germline CDR1 is MNHEY and CDR2 is SVGEGT. CDR3 sequence: CAGSHGTSGKPWELFF. In DNA, the CDR3 is TGTGCCGGGAGTCATGGGACTAGCGGGAAACCCTGGGAGCTGTTTTTT.

This clonotype was detected many times. The V call is TRBV19, the J call TRBJ1-2; D uncertain. Germline loops: CDR1 LNHDA, CDR2 SQIVND (reference sequence). The CDR3 covers 14 residues. Trimming took off 3 bases at V and 9 bases at J, with 17 bases between the two ends. The CDR3 DNA reads as TGTGCCAGTAGTATGTTTCCCCCTCCATTGAGCTACACCTTC. Residues: CASSMFPPPLSYTF. Full variable domain (outside the CDR3, taken from reference TRBV19 and TRBJ1-2): DGGITQSPKYLFRKEGQNVTLSCEQNLNHDAMYWYRQDPGQGLRLIYYSQIVNDFQKGDIAEGYSVSREKKESFPLTVTSAQKNPTAFYLCASSMFPPPLSYTFGSGTRLTVV.

As for this clonotype: A read error may be the cause here, since a much bigger clone is one base away. The chain combines TRBV6-5 with TRBJ2-3; 9 positions agree with TRBD1. Germline V CDR1 and CDR2: MNHEY, SVGAGI. This CDR3 contains 17 residues. V shed 4 bases and J 4 bases; nucleotides not matched to a gene: 12. The CDR3 DNA reads TGTGCCAGCAGTTTCCCCCTAGTGGGACAGGGTGCAGATACGCAGTATTTT. Its protein is CASSFPLVGQGADTQYF.